Following are 17 T cell receptor beta chains from one sample sequenced in a study of technical replicates of blood from several donors. Profiling relied on immunoSEQ multiplex PCR, and the TCRdb table lists in-frame clones only, not all of them. Of tens of thousands of clones listed, just under 95% are singletons. Sequencing was carried out using T cells isolated from PBMCs. The source is a human donor in good health.

This chain uses TRBV18 with TRBJ1-5; D is perhaps TRBD1 (5 bases). V lost 0 bases and J lost 0, with 12 bases in between. Germline assignment: CDR1 KGHSH and CDR2 LQKENI. The CDR3 totals 17 residues. The CDR3 DNA sequence: TGTGCCAGCTCACCACCGGCAGGGCAATATAGCAATCAGCCCCAGCATTTT. Protein sequence: CASSPPAGQYSNQPQHF.

The rearrangement joins TRBV25-1 to TRBJ2-1; D remains unclear. Trimming removed 8 bases from V and 6 bases from J, with 11 bases in between. The CDR3 has 12 residues. The germline V gene has CDR1 MGHDK and CDR2 SYGVNS. CDR3 loop: CASHGYLNEQFF. CDR3 nucleotides: TGTGCCAGCCACGGGTATCTCAATGAGCAGTTCTTC.

The chain recombines TRBV19 with TRBJ2-3, with D unclear. In germline, CDR1 is LNHDA, CDR2 SQIVND (reference sequence). Between the trimmed V and J ends, which lost 5 bases and 0 bases, there was a span of 3 bases. The CDR3 loop spans 12 amino acids. This CDR3 is CASSASTDTQYF. CDR3 in DNA: TGTGCCAGTAGTGCGAGCACAGATACGCAGTATTTT.

The V gene is TRBV7-2, the J gene TRBJ1-5; possible D gene TRBD1, 5 bases. The CDR3 consists of 19 residues. V was clipped by 2 bases and J by 2 bases, with 22 bases between them. CDR1 and CDR2 (germline): SGHTA, FQGNSA. DNA of the CDR3: TGTGCCAGCAGCTTACGAGGCCTGGAAGGGGAACACGGCAATCAGCCCCAGCATTTT. Protein product: CASSLRGLEGEHGNQPQHF.

The CDR3 reads CASSLLGRQGASNEQFF. CDR3 sequence (DNA): TGTGCCAGCAGTTTATTGGGACGACAGGGGGCAAGCAATGAGCAGTTCTTC. The rearrangement uses TRBV27 and TRBJ2-1, with 10 bases lining up with TRBD1. Germline assignment: CDR1 MNHEY and CDR2 SMNVEV (reference sequence). V lost 1 base to trimming and J lost 6 bases; unmatched junction nucleotides: 9. The CDR3 has 17 residues.

The genes are TRBV2 and TRBJ1-1; no reliable D call. Germline CDR1 SNHLY, CDR2 FYNNEI. CDR3 length: 13 residues. V lost 2 bases, J lost 3 bases, and 7 bases lay in between. The CDR3 nucleotides are TGTGCCAGCAGTGAACGTCTGTACACTGAAGCTTTCTTT. It yields the protein CASSERLYTEAFF.

The gene calls are TRBV9 and TRBJ1-4; D gene ambiguous. Germline V gene lookup returns CDR1 SGDLS and CDR2 YYNGEE. The CDR3 length is 13 residues. V lost 0 bases to trimming and J lost 6 bases, with 6 bases between them. CDR3 sequence reads: CASSVGEDEKLFF. The CDR3 DNA follows: TGTGCCAGCAGCGTAGGAGAAGATGAAAAACTGTTTTTT.

The V and J genes are TRBV11-2 and TRBJ1-4; D gene uncertain. Per germline, CDR1 SGHAT and CDR2 FQNNGV. V was clipped by 5 bases and J by 8 bases, with 9 bases between them. CDR3 length: 12 amino acids. CDR3 nucleotides: TGTGCCAGCAGCGTCTCCTCGGAAAAACTGTTTTTT. Encoded protein: CASSVSSEKLFF.

The chain combines TRBV7-3 with TRBJ1-1, with 7 bases identical to TRBD1. The CDR3 contains 14 residues. In germline, CDR1 is SGHTA, CDR2 FQGTGA. V shed 2 bases and J 4 bases; nucleotides not matched to a gene: 4. Here the CDR3 DNA reads TGTGCCAGCAGCTTACAGGGGGTTGGCACTGAAGCTTTCTTT. As protein: CASSLQGVGTEAFF.

The rearrangement uses TRBV4-1 and TRBJ1-5; 8 nucleotides align to TRBD1. Germline V gene lookup returns CDR1 MGHRA and CDR2 YSYEKL. CDR3 size: 17 residues. J lost 6 bases, V lost 0 bases, and 10 bases had no gene match. CDR3 nucleotide sequence: TGCGCCAGCAGCCAAGATGCGGGCCAGGGGGCGGGTCAGCCCCAGCATTTT. Amino acids: CASSQDAGQGAGQPQHF.

The chain couples TRBV9 to TRBJ2-1; 15 bases are a match to TRBD2. The CDR3 loop spans 18 amino acids. Germline lookup yields CDR1 SGDLS and CDR2 YYNGEE. J lost 6 bases, V lost 1 base, and 8 bases had no gene match. This CDR3 reads CASSVSVEGLAGGNEQFF. CDR3 coding DNA: TGTGCCAGCAGCGTATCGGTGGAGGGACTAGCGGGGGGCAATGAGCAGTTCTTC.

CDR3 bases: TGTGCCAGTAGTATAGACGGGGCTGGGGCCAACGTCCTGACTTTC. The encoded protein is CASSIDGAGANVLTF. This chain uses TRBV19 with TRBJ2-6; possibly TRBD2 for D (5 bases). Trimming took 0 bases from V and 2 from J, leaving 5 bases between them. CDR1 and CDR2 (germline): LNHDA, SQIVND (reference sequence). This CDR3 region has 15 residues.

V gene TRBV5-5 combines with J gene TRBJ2-7, with D unclear. The CDR3 sequence is 16 residues long. Germline values: CDR1 SGHKS, CDR2 YYEKEE (reference sequence). V shed 0 bases and J shed 0 bases, with 13 bases lying between them. The CDR3 DNA reads as TGTGCCAGCAGCTTGGCCGAAGCGAAGAGCTCCTACGAGCAGTACTTC. This sequence encodes CASSLAEAKSSYEQYF.

The genes are TRBV30 and TRBJ2-7; D remains unclear. The CDR3 is made up of 14 amino acids. The ends were cut back, 0 bases at V and 5 bases at J, with 14 bases in the middle. CDR1 is GTSNPN and CDR2 is SVGIG in the germline V gene (reference sequence). Here the CDR3 DNA reads TGTGCCTGGAGTGTACGAGGCCTCCCAAACGAGCAGTACTTC. It translates to CAWSVRGLPNEQYF.

This clone was recorded once. The rearrangement links TRBV9 to TRBJ2-1; no firm D call. Germline assignment: CDR1 SGDLS and CDR2 YYNGEE. V was shortened by 1 base and J by 7 bases, with 3 bases between the two germline ends. There are 11 residues in the CDR3. CDR3 bases: TGTGCCAGCAGCGTAACTAATGAGCAGTTCTTC. Its protein product is CASSVTNEQFF.

The chain has TRBV19 and TRBJ2-6; D may be TRBD1 (6 bases). The CDR3 consists of 16 residues. Germline V gene data show CDR1 as LNHDA and CDR2 as SQIVND (reference sequence). V was cut by 3 bases and J by 0 bases, with 9 bases left in between. The CDR3 protein is CASSMQGYSGANVLTF. CDR3 coding DNA: TGTGCCAGTAGTATGCAGGGGTACTCTGGGGCCAACGTCCTGACTTTC.

The V and J genes are TRBV6-5 and TRBJ1-1; perhaps TRBD1 as D (6 bases). The CDR3 covers 13 residues. V shed 0 bases and J shed 7 bases, with 9 bases lying between them. From germline, CDR1 is MNHEY and CDR2 SVGAGI. The CDR3 coding sequence is TGTGCCAGCAGTTACTCGAGGGGGGGTGAAGCTTTCTTT. Translation gives CASSYSRGGEAFF.